The rows below give T cell receptor beta chains drawn from one sample of a study of regulatory T cells in long-lasting Graves disease. TCRdb independently ran MiXCR on the multiplex PCR reads; one entry per CDR3 protein. The repertoire consists of 580,000 or so distinct CDR3 sequences, with 15% to 20% occurring once and the leading ten covering about 12%. This sample also appeared in a second study, on T cells in Graves' hyperthyroidism and ophthalmopathy.

Source: peripheral blood mononuclear cells (PBMCs), taken at new diagnosis, from a patient treated with antithyroid drugs. The receptors were sampled from a man aged 18 to 30 with Graves disease. The CDR3 runs from the conserved cysteine through the conserved F or W. The order of the fields is CDR3 DNA, CDR3 protein, clone size, V gene, J gene, D gene. D genes are given only for firm matches. Expanded clones get a size class; other rows say once, few or many, or leave the size out.

TGTGCCAGCAGCCCGGACCTCTACACTGAAGCTTTCTTT	CASSPDLYTEAFF	few	TRBV11-2	TRBJ1-1	NA
TGTGCCAGCAGCTTTGGGACCGCGATAACGTATAGCAATCAGCCCCAGCATTTT	CASSFGTAITYSNQPQHF	few	TRBV11-3	TRBJ1-5	NA
TGTGCCAGCAGTCTGGGGCAGGGGATATCCTACGAGCAGTACTTC	CASSLGQGISYEQYF	many	TRBV7-6	TRBJ2-7	NA
TGCGCCAGCAGCACGACCGGGACTAGCACGGGGAATGAGCAGTTCTTC	CASSTTGTSTGNEQFF	NA	TRBV5-1	TRBJ2-1	TRBD2
TGTGCCAGCATCAGCTCGGGAGGACTGGCCGTGATCTACAATGAGCAGTTCTTC	CASISSGGLAVIYNEQFF	NA	TRBV6-1	TRBJ2-1	TRBD2
TGTGCCAGCAAACCGGCCGACGCTAGAAATGAGCAGTTCTTC	CASKPADARNEQFF	few	TRBV6-1	TRBJ2-1	NA
TGTGCCAGCAGCCAAGCTCAGCGGTACACAGATACGCAGTATTTT	CASSQAQRYTDTQYF	few	TRBV14	TRBJ2-3	NA
TGTGCCAGCAGCCTAGCTGGGACTAGTACCTACAATGAGCAGTTCTTC	CASSLAGTSTYNEQFF	NA	TRBV11-2	TRBJ2-1	TRBD2
TGTGCCAGCAGCGGGACAGGGTCCACCGGGGAGCTGTTTTTT	CASSGTGSTGELFF	NA	TRBV6-1	TRBJ2-2	TRBD1
TGTGCCAGCACCTGGACAGGAGGCACAGATACGCAGTATTTT	CASTWTGGTDTQYF	few	TRBV27	TRBJ2-3	TRBD1
TGTGCCAGCAGCGTAGTAATCGGTAGTCCCTCGCCCGGGGAGCTGTTTTTT	CASSVVIGSPSPGELFF	NA	TRBV9	TRBJ2-2	NA
TGTGCCAGCCGAAGGGGCGGGAGTAGGTACGAGCAGTACTTC	CASRRGGSRYEQYF	many	TRBV27	TRBJ2-7	TRBD2
TGTGCCAGCAGTTACGTGGACACCGGGGAGCTGTTTTTT	CASSYVDTGELFF	few	TRBV6-2/TRBV6-3	TRBJ2-2	NA
TGTGCCTGCCGACAGGGGATAAGAAACATTCAGTACTTC	CACRQGIRNIQYF	NA	TRBV30	TRBJ2-4	TRBD1
TGCGCCAGCAGCTTGGAAGGGGGGACTAGCGGCTACAATGAGCAGTTCTTC	CASSLEGGTSGYNEQFF	many	TRBV5-1	TRBJ2-1	TRBD2
TGTGCCAGCAGTGAAGTCCGTGACAGCCAAGAGACCCAGTACTTC	CASSEVRDSQETQYF	NA	TRBV6-1	TRBJ2-5	NA
TGTGCCGCACCCAACTGCTACAATGAGCAGTTCTTC	CAAPNCYNEQFF	many	TRBV12-5	TRBJ2-1	NA
TGTGCCAGTACCACCCCTGGGCCACTAGCGGGAGGGCCCATGCACTTC	CASTTPGPLAGGPMHF	many	TRBV19	TRBJ2-7	TRBD2
TGTGCCTGGAGTGTCCGGACAGGGGGCTATGGCTACACCTTC	CAWSVRTGGYGYTF	NA	TRBV30	TRBJ1-2	TRBD1
TGCGCCAGCAGCTTGAAGGTAGGGGACAGGGGCACTGAAGCTTTCTTT	CASSLKVGDRGTEAFF	NA	TRBV5-1	TRBJ1-1	TRBD1
TGTGCCAGCAGTTCAAACCCTCTCCTCCGGGACAGGGGGCGTGGAGGCACTGAAGCTTTCTTT	CASSSNPLLRDRGRGGTEAFF	many	TRBV12-3/TRBV12-4	TRBJ1-1	TRBD1
TGTGCCAGCAGTTACCGGGGACAGGGTGGCGACGAGCAGTACTTC	CASSYRGQGGDEQYF	NA	TRBV6-2/TRBV6-3	TRBJ2-7	TRBD1
TGTGCCAGCAAATCCTACGAGCAGTACTTC	CASKSYEQYF	many	TRBV2	TRBJ2-7	NA
TGTGCCATCAGTGAGCCAGGGACAGGGGATGGCTACACCTTC	CAISEPGTGDGYTF	NA	TRBV10-3	TRBJ1-2	TRBD1
TGTGCCAGCAGTTTATCTAGTTTCCTTAGCTCCTACAATGAGCAGTTCTTC	CASSLSSFLSSYNEQFF	NA	TRBV27	TRBJ2-1	NA
TGTGCCAGCAGTTCGGGAGGGTTGGGCGCTGAAGCTTTCTTT	CASSSGGLGAEAFF	NA	TRBV12-3/TRBV12-4	TRBJ1-1	NA
TGTGCCAGCAGCTCACCGGCCGCAGATACGCAGTATTTT	CASSSPAADTQYF	NA	TRBV5-5	TRBJ2-3	NA
TGCAGCTCCAGGAGTGATGGAGGCCAAGAGACCCAGTACTTC	CSSRSDGGQETQYF	many	TRBV29-1	TRBJ2-5	NA
TGCAGTGCTCCGCTAGCGGGCGCTTCGTCTACCTACAATGAGCAGTTCTTC	CSAPLAGASSTYNEQFF	many	TRBV20-1	TRBJ2-1	TRBD2
TGCAGTGCTCCGTCGGGAGGGGGCCTGTACAATGAGCAGTTCTTC	CSAPSGGGLYNEQFF	many	TRBV20-1	TRBJ2-1	NA
TGTGCCAGCAGGGACAGGGGACCAGAGACCCAGTACTTC	CASRDRGPETQYF	NA	TRBV25-1	TRBJ2-5	TRBD1
TGTGCCAGCAGCCAAGATCGGGGCGGGGTCTACGAGCAGTACTTC	CASSQDRGGVYEQYF	few	TRBV4-1	TRBJ2-7	NA
TGTGCCAGCAGCTTATTCGGGAGTGTAGATACGCAGTATTTT	CASSLFGSVDTQYF	many	TRBV13	TRBJ2-3	NA
TGTGCCTGGAGTGTACAGTGGAATTCACCCCTCCACTTT	CAWSVQWNSPLHF	many	TRBV30	TRBJ1-6	NA
TGTGCCAGCAGCTTAGATCTTGGGAATGGCTACACCTTC	CASSLDLGNGYTF	many	TRBV11-2	TRBJ1-2	NA
TGTGCCAGCAGCTACGGACTAGCGGGCACCGTTGGATGGTTCTTC	CASSYGLAGTVGWFF	many	TRBV5-4	TRBJ2-1	TRBD2
TGCAGCTCTAGGGGGGCAGGGGGCAATCAGCCCCAGCATTTT	CSSRGAGGNQPQHF	few	TRBV29-1	TRBJ1-5	NA
TGTGCCAGCAGTTTTAGCGGGAGGGTTGCAGATACGCAGTATTTT	CASSFSGRVADTQYF	NA	TRBV28	TRBJ2-3	TRBD2
TGCAGTGATGGACGCATCTCTGGAAACACCATATATTTT	CSDGRISGNTIYF	NA	TRBV20-1	TRBJ1-3	NA
TGTGCCAGCAGCGTAGCGGGACACAGCCAGTACGAGCAGTACTTC	CASSVAGHSQYEQYF	many	TRBV9	TRBJ2-7	NA
TGTGCCAGTAGTATCGGGGGGCGCAATCAGCCCCAGCATTTT	CASSIGGRNQPQHF	NA	TRBV19	TRBJ1-5	NA